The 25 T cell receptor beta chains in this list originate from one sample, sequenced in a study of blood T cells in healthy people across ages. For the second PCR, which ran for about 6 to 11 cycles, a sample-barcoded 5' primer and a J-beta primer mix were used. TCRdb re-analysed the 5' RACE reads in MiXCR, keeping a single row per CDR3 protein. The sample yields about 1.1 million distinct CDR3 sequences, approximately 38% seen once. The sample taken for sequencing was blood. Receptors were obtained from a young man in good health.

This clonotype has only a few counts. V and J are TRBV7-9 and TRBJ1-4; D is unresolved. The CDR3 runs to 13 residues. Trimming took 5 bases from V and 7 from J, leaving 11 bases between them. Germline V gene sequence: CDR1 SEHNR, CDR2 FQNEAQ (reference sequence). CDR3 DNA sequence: TGTGCCAGCAGCCCAAGGCCTTTTGAAAAACTGTTTTTT. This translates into CASSPRPFEKLFF.

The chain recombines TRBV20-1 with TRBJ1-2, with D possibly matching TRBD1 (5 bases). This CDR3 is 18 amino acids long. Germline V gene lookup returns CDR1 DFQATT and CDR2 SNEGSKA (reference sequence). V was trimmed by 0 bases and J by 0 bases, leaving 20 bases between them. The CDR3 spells CSARDGDGSPQANYGYTF. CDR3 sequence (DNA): TGCAGTGCTAGAGACGGGGACGGCAGTCCCCAAGCTAACTATGGCTACACCTTC.

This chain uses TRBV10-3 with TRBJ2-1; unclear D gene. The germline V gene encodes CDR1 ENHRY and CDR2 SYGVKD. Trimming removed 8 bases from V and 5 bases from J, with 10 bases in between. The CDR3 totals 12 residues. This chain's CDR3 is CAIGVQNNEQFF. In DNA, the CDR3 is TGTGCCATCGGTGTGCAGAACAATGAGCAGTTCTTC.

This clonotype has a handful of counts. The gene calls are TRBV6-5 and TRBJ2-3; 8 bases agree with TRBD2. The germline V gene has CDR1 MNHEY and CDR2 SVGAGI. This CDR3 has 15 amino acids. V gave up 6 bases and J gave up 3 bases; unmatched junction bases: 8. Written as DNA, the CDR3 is TGTGCCAGCAGCGGCGGGGGGATTGGGACAGATACGCAGTATTTT. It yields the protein CASSGGGIGTDTQYF.

In DNA, the CDR3 is TGCAGTGCTAGTATCGGGACAGGATCGCAGCCCCAGCATTTT. Translating it yields CSASIGTGSQPQHF. The chain carries TRBV20-1 and TRBJ1-5, with 8 bases aligning to TRBD1. With 3 bases clipped from V and 7 bases from J, the junction kept 8 bases outside the gene matches. This CDR3 has 14 amino acids. Germline CDR1 DFQATT, CDR2 SNEGSKA (reference sequence).

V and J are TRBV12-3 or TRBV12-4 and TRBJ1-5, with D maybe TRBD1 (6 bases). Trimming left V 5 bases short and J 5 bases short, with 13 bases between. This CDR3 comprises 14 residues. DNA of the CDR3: TGTGCCAGCAGTGTTGAGGGGGTGGATCAGCCCCAGCATTTT. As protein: CASSVEGVDQPQHF.

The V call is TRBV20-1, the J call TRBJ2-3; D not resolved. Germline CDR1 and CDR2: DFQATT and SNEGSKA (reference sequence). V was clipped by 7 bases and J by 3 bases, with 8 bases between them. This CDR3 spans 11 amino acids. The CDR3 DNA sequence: TGCAGTGATAGTCCTACAGATACGCAGTATTTT. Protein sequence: CSDSPTDTQYF.

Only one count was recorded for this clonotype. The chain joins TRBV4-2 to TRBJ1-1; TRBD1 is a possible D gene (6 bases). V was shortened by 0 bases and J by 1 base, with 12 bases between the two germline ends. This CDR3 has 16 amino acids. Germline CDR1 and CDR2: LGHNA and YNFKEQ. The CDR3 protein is CASSQEPGARNTEAFF. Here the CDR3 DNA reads TGTGCCAGCAGCCAAGAACCGGGGGCAAGGAACACTGAAGCTTTCTTT.

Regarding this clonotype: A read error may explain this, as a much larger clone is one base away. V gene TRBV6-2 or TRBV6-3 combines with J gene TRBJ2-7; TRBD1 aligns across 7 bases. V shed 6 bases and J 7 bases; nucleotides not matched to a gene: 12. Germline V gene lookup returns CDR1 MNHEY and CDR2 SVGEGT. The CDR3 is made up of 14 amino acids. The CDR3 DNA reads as TGTGCCAGCAGAAGACAGGGCTTCTACAATGAGCAGTACTTC. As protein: CASRRQGFYNEQYF.

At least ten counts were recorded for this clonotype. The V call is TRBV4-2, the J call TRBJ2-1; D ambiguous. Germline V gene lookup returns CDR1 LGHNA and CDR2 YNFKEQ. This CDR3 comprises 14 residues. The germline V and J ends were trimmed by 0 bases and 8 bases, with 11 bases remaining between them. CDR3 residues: CASSQDPGTYEQFF. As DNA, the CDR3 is TGTGCCAGCAGCCAAGATCCCGGAACATATGAGCAGTTCTTC.

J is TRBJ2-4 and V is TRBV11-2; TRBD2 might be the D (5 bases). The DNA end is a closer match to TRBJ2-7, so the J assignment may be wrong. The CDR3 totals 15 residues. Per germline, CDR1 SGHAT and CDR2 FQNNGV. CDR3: CASSPRSGDNYEQYF. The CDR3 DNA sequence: TGTGCCAGCAGCCCTAGAAGCGGAGATAACTACGAGCAGTACTTC.

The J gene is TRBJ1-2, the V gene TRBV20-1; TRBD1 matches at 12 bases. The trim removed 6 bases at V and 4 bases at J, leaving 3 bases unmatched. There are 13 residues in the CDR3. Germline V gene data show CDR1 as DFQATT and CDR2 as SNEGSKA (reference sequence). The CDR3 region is CSAEGQGAYGYTF. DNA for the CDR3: TGCAGTGCGGAGGGACAGGGGGCCTATGGCTACACCTTC.

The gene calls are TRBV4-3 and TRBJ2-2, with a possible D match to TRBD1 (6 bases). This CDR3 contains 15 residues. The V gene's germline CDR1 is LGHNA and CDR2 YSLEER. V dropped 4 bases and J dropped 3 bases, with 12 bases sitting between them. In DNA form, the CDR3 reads TGCGCCAGCAGCCCCCTGCCAGGGGACACCGGGGAGCTGTTTTTT. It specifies CASSPLPGDTGELFF.

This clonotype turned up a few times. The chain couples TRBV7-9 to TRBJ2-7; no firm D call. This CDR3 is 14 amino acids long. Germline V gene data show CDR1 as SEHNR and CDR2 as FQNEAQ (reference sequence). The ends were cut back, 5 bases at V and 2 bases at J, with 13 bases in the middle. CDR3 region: CASSANENPYEQYF. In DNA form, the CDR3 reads TGTGCCAGCAGCGCGAATGAAAACCCCTACGAGCAGTACTTC.

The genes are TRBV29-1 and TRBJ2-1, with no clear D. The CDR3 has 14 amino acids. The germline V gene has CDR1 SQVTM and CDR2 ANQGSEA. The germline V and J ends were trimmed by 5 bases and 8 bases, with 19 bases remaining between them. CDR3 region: CSVRRGDPTDEQFF. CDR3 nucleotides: TGCAGCGTTAGACGTGGCGACCCGACGGATGAGCAGTTCTTC.

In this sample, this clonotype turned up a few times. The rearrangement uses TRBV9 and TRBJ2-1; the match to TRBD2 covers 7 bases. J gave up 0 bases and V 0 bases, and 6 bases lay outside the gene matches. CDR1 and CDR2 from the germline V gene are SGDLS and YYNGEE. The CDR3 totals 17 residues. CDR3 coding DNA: TGTGCCAGCAGCGTAGCAGGCGGGGGTATCTCCTACAATGAGCAGTTCTTC. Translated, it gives CASSVAGGGISYNEQFF.

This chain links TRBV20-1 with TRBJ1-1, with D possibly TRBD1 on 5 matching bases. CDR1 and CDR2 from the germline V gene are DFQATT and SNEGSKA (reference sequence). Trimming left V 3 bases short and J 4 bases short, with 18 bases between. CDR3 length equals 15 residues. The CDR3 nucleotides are TGCAGTGCTAGGCTTTTCTTGGGGGACGGCACTGAAGCTTTCTTT. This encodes CSARLFLGDGTEAFF.

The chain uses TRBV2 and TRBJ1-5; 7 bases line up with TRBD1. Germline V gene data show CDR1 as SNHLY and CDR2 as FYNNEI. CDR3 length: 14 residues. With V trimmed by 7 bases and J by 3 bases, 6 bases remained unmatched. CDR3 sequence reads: CASTTGDSNQPQHF. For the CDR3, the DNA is TGTGCCAGCACAACAGGGGATTCCAATCAGCCCCAGCATTTT. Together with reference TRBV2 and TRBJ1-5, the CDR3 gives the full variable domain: EPEVTQTPSHQVTQMGQEVILRCVPISNHLYFYWYRQILGQKVEFLVSFYNNEISEKSEIFDDQFSVERPDGSNFTLKIRSTKLEDSAMYFCASTTGDSNQPQHFGDGTRLSIL.

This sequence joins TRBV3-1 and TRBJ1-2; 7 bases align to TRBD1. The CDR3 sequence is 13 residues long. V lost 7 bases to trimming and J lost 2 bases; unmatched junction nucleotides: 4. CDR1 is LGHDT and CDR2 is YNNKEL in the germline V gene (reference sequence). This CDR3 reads CASNRGSNYGYTF. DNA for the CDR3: TGTGCCAGCAACAGGGGAAGCAACTATGGCTACACCTTC.

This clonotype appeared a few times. This chain's CDR3 is CASTRSSYNSPLHF. CDR3 DNA sequence: TGTGCCAGCACTAGGAGCTCCTATAATTCACCCCTCCACTTT. The gene calls are TRBV7-2 and TRBJ1-6; D is unclear. Germline CDR1 reads SGHTA; CDR2 reads FQGNSA. The CDR3 covers 14 residues. The germline V and J ends were trimmed by 7 bases and 0 bases, with 7 bases remaining between them.

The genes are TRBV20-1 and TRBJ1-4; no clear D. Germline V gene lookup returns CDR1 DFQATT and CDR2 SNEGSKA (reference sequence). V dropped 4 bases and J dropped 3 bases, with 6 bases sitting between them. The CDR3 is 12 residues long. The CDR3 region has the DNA TGCAGTGCTAACGGGGCTAATGAAAAACTGTTTTTT. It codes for CSANGANEKLFF.

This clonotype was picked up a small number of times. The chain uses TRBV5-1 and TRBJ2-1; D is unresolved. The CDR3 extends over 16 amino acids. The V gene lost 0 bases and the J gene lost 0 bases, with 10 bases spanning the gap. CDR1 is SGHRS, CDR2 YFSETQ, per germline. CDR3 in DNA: TGCGCCAGCAGCTTGGAGGTCGCGAGCTCCTACAATGAGCAGTTCTTC. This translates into CASSLEVASSYNEQFF.

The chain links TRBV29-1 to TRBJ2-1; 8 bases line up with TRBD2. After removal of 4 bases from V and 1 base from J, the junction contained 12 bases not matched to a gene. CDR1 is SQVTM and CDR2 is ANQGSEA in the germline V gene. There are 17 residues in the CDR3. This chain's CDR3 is CSVVWFLAGTSYNEQFF. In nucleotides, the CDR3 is TGCAGCGTTGTATGGTTTTTAGCGGGGACTTCCTACAATGAGCAGTTCTTC.

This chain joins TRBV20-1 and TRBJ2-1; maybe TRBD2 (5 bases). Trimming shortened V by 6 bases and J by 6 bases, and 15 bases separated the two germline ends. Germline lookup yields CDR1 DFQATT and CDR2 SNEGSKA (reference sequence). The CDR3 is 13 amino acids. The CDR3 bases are TGCAGTGCCACCACCTTAGCGCCCAATGAGCAGTTCTTC. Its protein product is CSATTLAPNEQFF.

In DNA, the CDR3 is TGCAGTGCTCCCCGGACCCTAAAGGAGCAGTACTTC. Protein product: CSAPRTLKEQYF. This chain joins TRBV20-1 and TRBJ2-7; no definite D call. Germline V gene sequence: CDR1 DFQATT, CDR2 SNEGSKA (reference sequence). V was pared by 5 bases and J by 7 bases, with 15 bases between. The CDR3 spans 12 residues.